This TCR beta chain was captured in a study of glioma-infiltrating T cells. Trimming removed 0 bases from V and 7 bases from J, with 9 bases in between. CDR1 and CDR2 from the germline V gene are DFQATT and SNEGSKA (reference sequence). The CDR3 totals 12 residues. TCR alpha and beta CDR3 regions were amplified from RNA using iRepertoire nested multiplex PCR. TCRdb analysed the multiplex PCR reads with MiXCR anew, one entry per CDR3 protein. The profile shows 300,000 to 450,000 distinct CDR3 sequences, more than 35% of them singletons. This clonotype appeared many times. Source material: glioma tissue, nonneoplastic brain tissue, or PBMCs (not recorded which). This receptor was taken from a human donor with low-grade glioma or glioblastoma, undergoing nonglioma brain surgery, or in good health (not recorded which). The J gene is TRBJ1-1, the V gene TRBV20-1; D ambiguous. The CDR3 loop reads CSAREDSYEAFF. The CDR3 nucleotides are TGCAGTGCTAGAGAGGACTCTTATGAAGCTTTCTTT.